This TCR beta chain was identified during a study of cytomegalovirus exposure and HLA in healthy donors. With 8 bases removed from V and 4 bases from J, the gap between germline ends came to 11 bases. The CDR3 contains 12 residues. Germline V gene sequence: CDR1 MNHNS, CDR2 SASEGT. Primers included in the PCR were 60 Vbeta and 13 Jbeta primers. TCRdb keeps only in-frame clones here, not all; method: immunoSEQ multiplex PCR. The data contain roughly 150,000 clones, about 80% of them singletons. The chain has TRBV6-1 and TRBJ1-1; D might be TRBD1 (6 bases). What was sequenced was PBMCs. The receptor comes from a man between 18 and 29 years old in good health and CMV-seropositive. CDR3 nucleotide sequence: TGTGCCAGCCTACAGGGTTTCACTGAAGCTTTCTTT. Translated: CASLQGFTEAFF.